These 24 T cell receptor beta chains share one sample of origin, sequenced in a study of human T cells and chemical hapten exposure. Via MiXCR, TCRdb re-called the RACE reads, giving one row per CDR3 protein. The sample yields 35,000 to 50,000 distinct CDR3 sequences, about 4% seen once. Indicated time point: healthy volunteer bleed at 6 weeks. Unseparated into fractions, whole blood served as the source from which total RNA was extracted. Sample: whole blood. These receptors were collected from a human donor in good health. Some clones in this sample may be carry-over from other donors' samples.

Only a few counts were recorded for this clonotype. The chain couples TRBV6-2 or TRBV6-3 to TRBJ1-6; no clear D. The V end was cut by 6 bases, the J end by 8 bases, with 17 bases between. CDR3 length: 15 residues. Germline V CDR1 and CDR2: MNHEY, SVGEGT. CDR3 in amino acids: CASSASKNGYSPLHF. CDR3 nucleotide sequence: TGTGCCAGCAGCGCGTCCAAGAATGGGTATTCACCCCTCCACTTT.

This clonotype was seen at least ten times. The chain has TRBV29-1 and TRBJ2-5; tentatively, D is TRBD1 or TRBD2 (5 bases each). The CDR3 sequence is 14 residues long. V was pared by 3 bases and J by 5 bases, with 16 bases between. Per the germline V gene, CDR1 is SQVTM and CDR2 is ANQGSEA. CDR3 in amino acids: CSVETGPPQETQYF. Here the CDR3 DNA reads TGCAGCGTTGAGACGGGACCACCTCAGGAGACCCAGTACTTC.

This clonotype was detected ten times or more. J is TRBJ1-1 and V is TRBV6-1, with unresolved D. The CDR3 runs to 16 residues. The germline gives CDR1 MNHNS, CDR2 SASEGT. V dropped 1 base and J dropped 0 bases, with 12 bases sitting between them. CDR3 DNA sequence: TGTGCCAGCAGTGAAGGTGTCTGGCGGCTGAACACTGAAGCTTTCTTT. Its translation: CASSEGVWRLNTEAFF.

At least ten counts were recorded for this clonotype. The chain carries TRBV24-1 and TRBJ2-3, with TRBD1 identical over 8 bases. Germline CDR1 and CDR2: KGHDR and SFDVKD. V was clipped by 1 base and J by 5 bases; unmatched bases: 7. The CDR3 consists of 16 residues. Written as DNA, the CDR3 is TGTGCCACCAGTGATTTTAAGACAGGGGTGGAAGATACGCAGTATTTT. It encodes CATSDFKTGVEDTQYF.

Ten or more counts support this clonotype. The rearrangement uses TRBV7-8 and TRBJ1-5, with D possibly being TRBD1 (6 bases). CDR1 is SGHVS and CDR2 is FQNEAQ in the germline V gene. V was cut by 1 base and J by 3 bases, with 7 bases left in between. The CDR3 is made up of 14 amino acids. The CDR3 DNA reads TGTGCCAGCAGCTTAGACAGGGTCAATCAGCCCCAGCATTTT. Translation gives CASSLDRVNQPQHF.

This clonotype was detected ten times or more. The chain has TRBV20-1 and TRBJ2-5; 10 bases align to TRBD2. Germline CDR1 is DFQATT and CDR2 is SNEGSKA (reference sequence). With V trimmed by 0 bases and J by 0 bases, 13 bases remained unmatched. CDR3 length equals 19 residues. The CDR3 region is CSARDPGLAGVGYQETQYF. The CDR3 nucleotides read TGCAGTGCTAGAGATCCCGGGCTAGCGGGAGTAGGGTACCAAGAGACCCAGTACTTC.

Ten or more counts support this clonotype. CDR3 sequence: CSAGTASPGPQHF. The CDR3 nucleotides are TGCAGTGCTGGGACAGCCTCGCCGGGGCCCCAGCATTTT. This chain connects TRBV20-1 to TRBJ1-5, with TRBD1 identical over 7 bases. The CDR3 is 13 amino acids. Looked up from germline, CDR1 is DFQATT and CDR2 is SNEGSKA (reference sequence). Trimming cost V 5 bases and J 9 bases; bases outside gene matches: 10.

This clonotype was seen ten or more times. The chain employs TRBV4-1 and TRBJ2-7; no clear D gene. V lost 0 bases to trimming and J lost 0 bases, with 6 bases between them. Germline CDR1 is MGHRA and CDR2 is YSYEKL. CDR3 size: 14 residues. CDR3 amino acids: CASSQDSSSYEQYF. The CDR3 DNA reads as TGCGCCAGCAGCCAAGACTCCTCCTCCTACGAGCAGTACTTC.

The sample holds many counts of this clonotype. The V and J genes are TRBV7-9 and TRBJ1-6; D ambiguous. This CDR3 is built from 14 residues. V lost 5 bases and J lost 7, with 12 bases in between. Germline V CDR1 and CDR2: SEHNR, FQNEAQ (reference sequence). CDR3 coding DNA: TGTGCCAGCAGCCAACATACGGCGAATTCACCCCTCCACTTT. It specifies CASSQHTANSPLHF.

The V gene is TRBV3-1, the J gene TRBJ1-2; 10 nucleotides align to TRBD1. This CDR3 contains 14 residues. V lost 1 base to trimming and J lost 6 bases; unmatched junction nucleotides: 2. Germline CDR1 is LGHDT and CDR2 is YNNKEL (reference sequence). The chain's CDR3 is CASSQGGQGDGYTF. CDR3 nucleotides: TGTGCCAGCAGCCAAGGTGGACAGGGGGATGGCTACACCTTC.

This clonotype was seen ten or more times. A junction end diverges from the germline sequence, so it may reflect a read error. The chain has TRBV29-1 and TRBJ1-2; 9 nucleotides align to TRBD1. Per germline, CDR1 SQVTM and CDR2 ANQGSEA. This CDR3 is built from 11 residues. The CDR3, as DNA: TGCAGCGTTGCCCCGGACAGGGGTTTATCCTTC. Protein sequence: CSVAPDRGLSF.

The chain recombines TRBV7-2 with TRBJ2-2; D unclear. V lost 5 bases and J 1 base, leaving 14 bases between the germline ends. Germline V lookup: CDR1 SGHTA, CDR2 FQGNSA. The CDR3 extends over 16 amino acids. Here the CDR3 reads CASSPRSSLNTGELFF. CDR3 DNA sequence: TGTGCCAGCAGCCCCAGGTCCAGCCTGAACACCGGGGAGCTGTTTTTT.

This clonotype was counted at least ten times. V usage is TRBV18 and J usage is TRBJ2-3; unclear D gene. Germline loops: CDR1 KGHSH, CDR2 LQKENI. Trimming stripped 0 bases from V and 0 bases from J, with 4 bases between. This CDR3 is 14 amino acids long. CDR3 bases: TGTGCCAGCTCACCACCAAGTAGCACAGATACGCAGTATTTT. It yields the protein CASSPPSSTDTQYF.

This chain links TRBV6-6 with TRBJ2-1; D unresolved. The V end was cut by 6 bases, the J end by 7 bases, with 22 bases between. Germline V lookup: CDR1 MNHNY, CDR2 SVGAGI (reference sequence). CDR3 length: 16 residues. The CDR3 nucleotides read TGTGCCAGCAGCATTCTGCTTGGGTCCACGGTGAATGAGCAGTTCTTC. It specifies CASSILLGSTVNEQFF.

A remark on this clonotype: One base away lies a much larger clone, so this may be a sequencing read error. The rearrangement links TRBV20-1 to TRBJ2-7, with TRBD2 matching 9 bases. The J segment lost 0 bases and the V segment lost 6 bases, leaving 3 bases of the junction unmatched. Germline lookup yields CDR1 DFQATT and CDR2 SNEGSKA (reference sequence). CDR3 length: 13 residues. The chain's CDR3 is CSAPSGISYEQYF. The DNA of the CDR3 is TGCAGTGCCCCTAGCGGGATCTCCTACGAGCAGTACTTC.

About this clonotype itself: This could be a read error, since a much larger clone is one nucleotide away. In this CDR3 the conserved last residue, phenylalanine or tryptophan, is missing, so a read error is likely. The rearrangement joins TRBV9 to TRBJ2-4; tentative D call: TRBD2 (6 bases). The V and J ends lost 2 bases and 4 bases respectively, with 16 bases between them. Germline assignment: CDR1 SGDLS and CDR2 YYNGEE. The CDR3 has 16 residues. The CDR3 region is CASSVDSGPAKNIQYS. CDR3 DNA: TGTGCCAGCAGCGTTGACAGCGGGCCTGCGAAAAACATTCAGTACTCC.

In this sample, this clonotype turned up many times. This chain links TRBV28 with TRBJ2-5; D is ambiguous. V dropped 7 bases and J dropped 2 bases, with 8 bases sitting between them. The CDR3 consists of 12 residues. CDR1 is MDHEN and CDR2 is SYDVKM in the germline V gene. CDR3 sequence: CASTSWQETQYF. The CDR3 nucleotides read TGTGCCAGCACTAGTTGGCAAGAGACCCAGTACTTC.

This clonotype was seen many times. The J gene is TRBJ2-1, the V gene TRBV27; the match to TRBD1 covers 8 bases. CDR1 MNHEY and CDR2 SMNVEV come from the germline V gene (reference sequence). CDR3 length: 13 residues. J was trimmed by 8 bases and V by 5 bases; bases with no gene match: 5. CDR3 sequence: CASSAGGWDEQFF. The CDR3 DNA reads as TGTGCCAGCAGTGCAGGGGGCTGGGATGAGCAGTTCTTC.

This clonotype turned up a few times. The J gene is TRBJ2-1, the V gene TRBV6-2 or TRBV6-3; D assignment may be TRBD1 or TRBD2 (6 bases each). Germline V CDR1 and CDR2: MNHEY, SVGEGT. The CDR3 covers 11 residues. The V and J ends lost 5 bases and 10 bases respectively, with 9 bases between them. The chain's CDR3 is CASSDGGEQFF. CDR3 in DNA: TGTGCCAGCAGTGACGGGGGCGAGCAGTTCTTC.

There are many counts of this clonotype. The chain combines TRBV10-1 with TRBJ1-5; D is unresolved. From germline, CDR1 is WNHNN and CDR2 SYGVQD (reference sequence). There are 14 residues in the CDR3. V dropped 5 bases and J dropped 11 bases, with 19 bases sitting between them. The DNA of the CDR3 is TGCGCCAGCAGTTCCGCGGGGTCAATCACGTCCCAGCATTTT. This encodes CASSSAGSITSQHF.

The sample holds many counts of this clonotype. The chain has TRBV29-1 and TRBJ1-5; 10 nucleotides line up with TRBD1. After removal of 1 base from V and 4 bases from J, the junction contained 7 bases not matched to a gene. The V gene's germline CDR1 is SQVTM and CDR2 ANQGSEA. The CDR3 spans 16 residues. In DNA form, the CDR3 reads TGCAGCGTTGAAGTCGGAGGGACAGGGGATAATCAGCCCCAGCATTTT. Translated: CSVEVGGTGDNQPQHF.

This clonotype was picked up many times. V and J are TRBV29-1 and TRBJ1-2, with D unclear. In germline, CDR1 is SQVTM, CDR2 ANQGSEA. V lost 4 bases and J 1 base, leaving 10 bases between the germline ends. The CDR3 contains 13 residues. DNA for the CDR3: TGCAGCGTTGTCGCCGGTCGTAACTATGGCTACACCTTC. Encoded protein: CSVVAGRNYGYTF.

This clonotype was seen many times. The chain is built from TRBV6-5 and TRBJ2-1; 11 nucleotides align to TRBD2. Trimming removed 5 bases from V and 7 bases from J; junction bases left unmatched: 7. CDR3 length: 15 residues. From germline, CDR1 is MNHEY and CDR2 SVGAGI. CDR3 amino acids: CASSPRLAGPNEQFF. The DNA of the CDR3 is TGTGCCAGCAGTCCAAGACTAGCGGGACCAAATGAGCAGTTCTTC.

Many counts were recorded for this clonotype. The chain is built from TRBV20-1 and TRBJ2-1; TRBD2 is a possible D gene (6 bases). The V end lost 5 bases, the J end lost 6 bases, and 23 bases lay between the germline ends. This CDR3 spans 16 amino acids. Germline V gene data show CDR1 as DFQATT and CDR2 as SNEGSKA (reference sequence). This chain's CDR3 is CSAVPQGRGLGNEQFF. For the CDR3, the DNA is TGCAGTGCTGTGCCGCAGGGAAGGGGACTGGGCAATGAGCAGTTCTTC.